This T cell receptor (beta chain) is drawn from a study of T cells in Graves' hyperthyroidism and ophthalmopathy. The CDR3 totals 15 residues. The germline V gene encodes CDR1 MNHNS and CDR2 SASEGT. Trimming took 6 bases from V and 1 from J, leaving 13 bases between them. Overall study findings and caveats: From stable hyperthyroidism, ophthalmopathy was set apart by a 13 V-J model. In blood, most of the thyroid clonotypes expanded above 0.001 were also present.

The CDR3 regions of TCR beta were amplified from RNA transcripts. A first-round RT-PCR of the TCR CDR3 used the HTBI primer set. TCRdb independently ran MiXCR on the multiplex PCR reads; one entry per CDR3 protein. The data hold under 350,000 distinct CDR3 sequences, with about 14% observed a single time. This clonotype was recorded at least ten times. What it binds is unknown. This receptor was taken from a woman under 40 with Graves' hyperthyroidism that later progressed to Graves' ophthalmopathy. The sample taken for sequencing was blood. This chain connects TRBV6-1 to TRBJ2-1, with D possibly TRBD2 on 6 matching bases. Here the CDR3 reads CASSRDGTSYNEQFF. The CDR3 DNA reads as TGTGCCAGCAGCCGAGACGGGACTTCCTACAATGAGCAGTTCTTC.